These 28 T cell receptor beta chains share one sample of origin, sequenced in a study of type 1 and type 2 diabetes patients. Amplification started from genomic DNA. A primer set of 30 forward and 13 reverse primers amplified the CDR3. In TCRdb, the multiplex PCR reads were re-called with MiXCR into one record per CDR3 protein. The profile covers about 250,000 distinct CDR3 sequences, with around 50% appearing a single time and roughly an eighth taken by the ten largest. Sequencing used peripheral blood mononuclear cells (PBMCs). The receptors were sampled from a young man with type 2 diabetes.

The sample holds a few counts of this clonotype. The V gene is TRBV29-1, the J gene TRBJ2-7; perhaps D is TRBD1 or TRBD2 (5 bases each). Germline V gives CDR1 SQVTM, CDR2 ANQGSEA. This CDR3 has 10 amino acids. V lost 6 bases to trimming and J lost 12 bases, with 15 bases between them. The CDR3 DNA follows: TGCAGCGTGGGCGAGGGACGGCGGTACTTC. Its protein product is CSVGEGRRYF.

V is TRBV7-8 and J is TRBJ2-7; tentatively, D is TRBD1 (5 bases). The CDR3 runs 18 residues. Germline V gives CDR1 SGHVS, CDR2 FQNEAQ. V was clipped by 2 bases and J by 2 bases, with 22 bases between them. The CDR3 DNA is TGTGCCAGCAGCTTAAGACAGTTTGGGGTAGGAGTTCCCTACGAGCAGTACTTC. Translated: CASSLRQFGVGVPYEQYF.

The CDR3 sequence is CASPIRVNTEAFF. CDR3 DNA sequence: TGTGCCAGCCCCATCAGGGTAAACACTGAAGCTTTCTTT. V gene TRBV6-5 combines with J gene TRBJ1-1, with TRBD1 as a possible D gene (5 bases). Between the trimmed V and J ends, which lost 8 bases and 2 bases, there was a span of 12 bases. The germline V gene has CDR1 MNHEY and CDR2 SVGAGI. There are 13 residues in the CDR3.

The table lists this clonotype with a few counts. The V gene is TRBV29-1, the J gene TRBJ2-3, with no clear D. The CDR3 length is 13 residues. The germline V and J ends were trimmed by 6 bases and 0 bases, with 10 bases remaining between them. CDR1 is SQVTM, CDR2 ANQGSEA, per germline. The CDR3, as DNA: TGCAGCGTGGTAATTACTAGCACAGATACGCAGTATTTT. Its protein product is CSVVITSTDTQYF.

The chain uses TRBV9 and TRBJ2-5, with 9 bases fitting TRBD1. The trim removed 4 bases at V and 5 bases at J, leaving 15 bases unmatched. The CDR3 runs to 17 residues. Germline V gene lookup returns CDR1 SGDLS and CDR2 YYNGEE. In DNA form, the CDR3 reads TGTGCCAGCAGCCAAGGTTACCCGGGACAGGGCCCGGAGACCCAGTACTTC. It is translated as CASSQGYPGQGPETQYF.

This rearrangement joins TRBV4-1 to TRBJ1-2; possibly TRBD1 for D (5 bases). Germline V gives CDR1 MGHRA, CDR2 YSYEKL. This CDR3 has 14 residues. V lost 4 bases and J 2 bases, leaving 11 bases between the germline ends. This CDR3 reads CASSPGTSNYGYTF. In DNA, the CDR3 is TGCGCCAGCAGCCCGGGGACCTCAAACTATGGCTACACCTTC.

The V and J genes are TRBV7-9 and TRBJ1-3, with D perhaps matching TRBD1 (6 bases). Trimming removed 6 bases from V and 4 bases from J, with 22 bases in between. CDR1 and CDR2 (germline): SEHNR, FQNEAQ (reference sequence). The CDR3 loop spans 17 amino acids. The CDR3 nucleotides read TGTGCCAGCAGTCCTTGGACAGCTCCCTCGGGGGGAAACACCATATATTTT. Its protein product is CASSPWTAPSGGNTIYF.

The chain recombines TRBV2 with TRBJ1-6; 10 bases are shared with TRBD1. CDR1 and CDR2 from the germline V gene are SNHLY and FYNNEI. The CDR3 is 15 amino acids. Losses at the gene ends were 6 bases for V and 7 bases for J; bases not matched to a gene: 6. The CDR3 is CASSPETGGNSPLHF. CDR3 nucleotides: TGTGCCAGCAGCCCAGAGACAGGGGGCAATTCACCCCTCCACTTT.

This clonotype came up many times. The gene calls are TRBV10-1 and TRBJ1-1; possibly TRBD1 for D (6 bases). The CDR3 totals 12 residues. The V and J ends lost 3 bases and 5 bases respectively, with 7 bases between them. The germline V gene encodes CDR1 WNHNN and CDR2 SYGVQD (reference sequence). The CDR3 region has the DNA TGCGCCAGCAGTGACAGGGGAACTGAAGCTTTCTTT. Its protein is CASSDRGTEAFF.

At least ten counts were recorded for this clonotype. This chain connects TRBV7-2 to TRBJ1-2; tentative D call: TRBD1 (5 bases). Between the trimmed V and J ends, which lost 9 bases and 7 bases, there was a span of 27 bases. The CDR3 runs 16 residues. The germline V gene has CDR1 SGHTA and CDR2 FQGNSA. The CDR3 sequence is CARAVTLARVNIGYTF. CDR3 nucleotide sequence: TGTGCCAGAGCGGTGACCTTAGCCAGGGTAAATATTGGCTACACCTTC.

Of note for this clonotype: This CDR3 is missing its conserved last phenylalanine or tryptophan, likely due to a read error. The V gene is TRBV20-1, the J gene TRBJ2-1; D may correspond to TRBD1 or TRBD2 (5 bases each). Germline values: CDR1 DFQATT, CDR2 SNEGSKA (reference sequence). This CDR3 spans 14 amino acids. Trimming shortened V by 0 bases and J by 8 bases, and 14 bases separated the two germline ends. The CDR3 region has the DNA TGCAGTGCTAGAGACGGGACGGAGCACCATGAGCAGTTCCTC. Translation gives CSARDGTEHHEQFL.

About this clonotype: The germline gene is not matched at one end of the junction; a read error may be the cause. CDR3 amino acids: CAGSARTGYRNEQFF. CDR3 DNA sequence: TGTGCCGGCAGCGCCCGGACAGGCTACCGCAATGAGCAGTTCTTC. V gene TRBV7-9 combines with J gene TRBJ2-1; 7 bases are shared with TRBD1. Per the germline V gene, CDR1 is SEHNR and CDR2 is FQNEAQ (reference sequence). The CDR3 totals 15 residues.

The V and J genes are TRBV10-3 and TRBJ2-3; 8 positions agree with TRBD2. The CDR3 is 16 residues long. CDR1 and CDR2 (germline): ENHRY, SYGVKD. With 3 bases clipped from V and 3 bases from J, the junction kept 8 bases outside the gene matches. The CDR3 DNA reads TGTGCCATCAGTGATCCCGGCGGGGGGAGGACAGATACGCAGTATTTT. The encoded protein is CAISDPGGGRTDTQYF.

The rearrangement uses TRBV5-1 and TRBJ2-3; D might be TRBD2 (6 bases). CDR1 and CDR2 (germline): SGHRS, YFSETQ. The CDR3 is 14 residues long. Deletions cut 4 bases from V and 4 bases from J, with 13 bases between. Here the CDR3 reads CASSGRLASDTQYF. DNA for the CDR3: TGCGCCAGCAGCGGGAGGTTGGCCTCAGATACGCAGTATTTT.

The chain combines TRBV10-3 with TRBJ2-3; no definite D call. Germline V lookup: CDR1 ENHRY, CDR2 SYGVKD. The CDR3 extends over 15 amino acids. V lost 0 bases and J lost 7, with 14 bases in between. The CDR3: CAISESNSGAHTQYF. DNA of the CDR3: TGTGCCATCAGTGAGTCGAACAGTGGCGCACATACGCAGTATTTT.

A remark on this clonotype: This is likely a read error, given that the CDR3 carries no conserved phenylalanine or tryptophan at its end. CDR3 DNA: TGTGCCAGCAGTTACCCCAGGTTCGATGAGCAGTTCCTC. Protein: CASSYPRFDEQFL. The rearrangement uses TRBV6-2 or TRBV6-3 and TRBJ2-1; no clear D. V was shortened by 2 bases and J by 8 bases, with 10 bases between the two germline ends. CDR3 length equals 13 residues. Germline V gene lookup returns CDR1 MNHEY and CDR2 SVGEGT.

The chain uses TRBV7-3 and TRBJ2-5; 9 bases match TRBD1. The J call is in doubt because the DNA end fits TRBJ2-1 better. The CDR3 is 14 amino acids. Germline CDR1 reads SGHTA; CDR2 reads FQGTGA. The CDR3 here is CASRGDRVYNEQFF. In DNA form, the CDR3 reads TGTGCCAGCAGGGGGGACAGGGTATACAATGAGCAGTTCTTC.

The chain joins TRBV6-5 to TRBJ1-5; D perhaps matches TRBD1 (5 bases). Germline CDR1 MNHEY, CDR2 SVGAGI. The CDR3 has 15 residues. Deletions cut 0 bases from V and 7 bases from J, with 13 bases between. The CDR3: CASSYSNSRDQPQHF. The CDR3 DNA reads TGTGCCAGCAGTTACTCGAATTCTAGGGACCAGCCCCAGCATTTT.

This CDR3 is CSFTGGAGNNSPLHF. CDR3 bases: TGCAGCTTTACAGGGGGCGCGGGGAATAATTCACCCCTCCACTTT. The chain joins TRBV29-1 to TRBJ1-6; 9 positions agree with TRBD1. Germline assignment: CDR1 SQVTM and CDR2 ANQGSEA. Germline trimming cut 8 bases from V and 5 bases from J; bases unmatched to any gene: 10. The CDR3 totals 15 residues. Supplemented by reference TRBV29-1 and TRBJ1-6, the full variable domain reads SAVISQKPSRDICQRGTSLTIQCQVDSQVTMMFWYRQQPGQSLTLIATANQGSEATYESGFVIDKFPISRPNLTFSTLTVSNMSPEDSSIYLCSFTGGAGNNSPLHFGNGTRLTVT.

The chain recombines TRBV20-1 with TRBJ1-1; no reliable D call. CDR1 is DFQATT and CDR2 is SNEGSKA in the germline V gene (reference sequence). Trimming stripped 0 bases from V and 5 bases from J, with 16 bases between. There are 15 residues in the CDR3. The CDR3, as DNA: TGCAGTGCTAGAGACCACCAAAGGCTGGGAACTGAAGCTTTCTTT. Amino acid sequence: CSARDHQRLGTEAFF.

The chain recombines TRBV28 with TRBJ1-1; D call uncertain. This CDR3 has 13 residues. Trimming took 3 bases from V and 10 from J, leaving 15 bases between them. The V gene's germline CDR1 is MDHEN and CDR2 SYDVKM. The CDR3 nucleotides are TGTGCCAGCAGTTTGAAGATCACCTTAGGAGCTTTCTTT. Translation: CASSLKITLGAFF.

This clonotype was observed a single time. The V and J genes are TRBV30 and TRBJ2-1, with a tentative D call TRBD1 (6 bases). Trimming took 8 bases from V and 4 from J, leaving 18 bases between them. The CDR3 runs to 14 residues. The germline CDR1 and CDR2 sequences are GTSNPN and SVGIG (reference sequence). The DNA of the CDR3 is TGTGCCACAAGTGTGGGGGCTGGGTACAATGAGCAGTTCTTC. It encodes CATSVGAGYNEQFF.

This clonotype has just a few counts. The gene calls are TRBV15 and TRBJ2-3, with 9 positions matching TRBD2. The V and J ends lost 5 bases and 6 bases, in that order; junction bases with no gene match: 6. Germline V gene sequence: CDR1 LNHNV, CDR2 YYDKDF (reference sequence). There are 14 residues in the CDR3. Here the CDR3 reads CATSRGLARDTQYF. CDR3 sequence (DNA): TGTGCCACCAGCCGGGGACTAGCACGGGATACGCAGTATTTT.

The table lists this clonotype with a few counts. The chain recombines TRBV27 with TRBJ2-7; TRBD1 might be the D (6 bases). CDR1 and CDR2 from the germline V gene are MNHEY and SMNVEV (reference sequence). The CDR3 has 13 residues. Trimming removed 6 bases at V and 4 bases at J, with 13 bases between. The CDR3 region is CASSLRGGYEQYF. CDR3 DNA sequence: TGTGCCAGCAGCTTAAGAGGGGGTTACGAGCAGTACTTC.

The CDR3 loop is CSARDMTSNNSPLHF. CDR3 in DNA: TGCAGTGCTAGAGACATGACAAGTAATAATTCACCCCTCCACTTT. This chain connects TRBV20-1 to TRBJ1-6; D uncertain. Germline V CDR1 and CDR2: DFQATT, SNEGSKA (reference sequence). Trimming pared 0 bases from V and 5 bases from J, leaving 11 bases between. CDR3 length: 15 residues.

This clonotype appeared a few times. V is TRBV29-1 and J is TRBJ2-7; D is tentatively TRBD1 or TRBD2 (5 bases each). This CDR3 is built from 14 residues. The ends were cut back, 5 bases at V and 3 bases at J, with 17 bases in the middle. Per germline, CDR1 SQVTM and CDR2 ANQGSEA. CDR3 loop: CSVNNRDGSYEQYF. CDR3 coding DNA: TGCAGCGTTAATAACCGGGACGGAAGCTACGAGCAGTACTTC.

On this clonotype itself: Germline and junction disagree at one end, which may indicate a read error. The chain joins TRBV25-1 to TRBJ2-1, with 9 nucleotides matching TRBD1. CDR3 length: 16 residues. CDR1 is MGHDK, CDR2 SYGVNS, per germline. The CDR3 loop is CASSEPPGQGVDEQLF. The CDR3 nucleotides read TGTGCCAGCAGTGAACCGCCGGGACAGGGTGTTGATGAGCAGCTCTTC. Full variable domain (outside the CDR3, taken from reference TRBV25-1 and TRBJ2-1): EADIYQTPRYLVIGTGKKITLECSQTMGHDKMYWYQQDPGMELHLIHYSYGVNSTEKGDLSSESTVSRIRTEHFPLTLESARPSHTSQYLCASSEPPGQGVDEQLFGPGTRLTVL.

The rearrangement uses TRBV7-9 and TRBJ2-1; D unclear. Per germline, CDR1 SEHNR and CDR2 FQNEAQ (reference sequence). The length of the CDR3 is 16 residues. Between the trimmed V and J ends, which lost 5 bases and 0 bases, there was a span of 14 bases. CDR3 DNA sequence: TGTGCCAGCAGCCATTCTCTAAGGAGCTCCTACAATGAGCAGTTCTTC. Translated: CASSHSLRSSYNEQFF.